This paragraph covers one T cell receptor (beta chain) sequence. What it binds is not known. The sample comes from a study of radiotherapy plus CTLA-4 blockade in lung cancer. Broader study findings: Dynamics of early blood T cell clones, together with interferon-beta, were reportedly the best predictors of response.

The CDR3 runs to 17 residues. Sequencing was performed with immunoSEQ multiplex PCR; in TCRdb, only in-frame clones are kept and a portion is missing. In the table there are roughly 30,000 clones, 81% of which are singletons. This rearrangement joins TRBV21-1 to TRBJ1-2; TRBD1, as called in the table, went unchecked against the DNA. TRBV21-1 is given as a pseudogene. The TCR was taken from a human donor with non-small cell lung cancer that progressed on radiotherapy plus ipilimumab. The specimen was peripheral blood, collected from a patient treated with radiotherapy plus ipilimumab. Here the CDR3 reads CASSKGEHRGQGHGYTF. In DNA form, the CDR3 reads TGTGCCAGCAGCAAGGGGGAACACAGGGGACAAGGCCATGGCTACACCTTC.